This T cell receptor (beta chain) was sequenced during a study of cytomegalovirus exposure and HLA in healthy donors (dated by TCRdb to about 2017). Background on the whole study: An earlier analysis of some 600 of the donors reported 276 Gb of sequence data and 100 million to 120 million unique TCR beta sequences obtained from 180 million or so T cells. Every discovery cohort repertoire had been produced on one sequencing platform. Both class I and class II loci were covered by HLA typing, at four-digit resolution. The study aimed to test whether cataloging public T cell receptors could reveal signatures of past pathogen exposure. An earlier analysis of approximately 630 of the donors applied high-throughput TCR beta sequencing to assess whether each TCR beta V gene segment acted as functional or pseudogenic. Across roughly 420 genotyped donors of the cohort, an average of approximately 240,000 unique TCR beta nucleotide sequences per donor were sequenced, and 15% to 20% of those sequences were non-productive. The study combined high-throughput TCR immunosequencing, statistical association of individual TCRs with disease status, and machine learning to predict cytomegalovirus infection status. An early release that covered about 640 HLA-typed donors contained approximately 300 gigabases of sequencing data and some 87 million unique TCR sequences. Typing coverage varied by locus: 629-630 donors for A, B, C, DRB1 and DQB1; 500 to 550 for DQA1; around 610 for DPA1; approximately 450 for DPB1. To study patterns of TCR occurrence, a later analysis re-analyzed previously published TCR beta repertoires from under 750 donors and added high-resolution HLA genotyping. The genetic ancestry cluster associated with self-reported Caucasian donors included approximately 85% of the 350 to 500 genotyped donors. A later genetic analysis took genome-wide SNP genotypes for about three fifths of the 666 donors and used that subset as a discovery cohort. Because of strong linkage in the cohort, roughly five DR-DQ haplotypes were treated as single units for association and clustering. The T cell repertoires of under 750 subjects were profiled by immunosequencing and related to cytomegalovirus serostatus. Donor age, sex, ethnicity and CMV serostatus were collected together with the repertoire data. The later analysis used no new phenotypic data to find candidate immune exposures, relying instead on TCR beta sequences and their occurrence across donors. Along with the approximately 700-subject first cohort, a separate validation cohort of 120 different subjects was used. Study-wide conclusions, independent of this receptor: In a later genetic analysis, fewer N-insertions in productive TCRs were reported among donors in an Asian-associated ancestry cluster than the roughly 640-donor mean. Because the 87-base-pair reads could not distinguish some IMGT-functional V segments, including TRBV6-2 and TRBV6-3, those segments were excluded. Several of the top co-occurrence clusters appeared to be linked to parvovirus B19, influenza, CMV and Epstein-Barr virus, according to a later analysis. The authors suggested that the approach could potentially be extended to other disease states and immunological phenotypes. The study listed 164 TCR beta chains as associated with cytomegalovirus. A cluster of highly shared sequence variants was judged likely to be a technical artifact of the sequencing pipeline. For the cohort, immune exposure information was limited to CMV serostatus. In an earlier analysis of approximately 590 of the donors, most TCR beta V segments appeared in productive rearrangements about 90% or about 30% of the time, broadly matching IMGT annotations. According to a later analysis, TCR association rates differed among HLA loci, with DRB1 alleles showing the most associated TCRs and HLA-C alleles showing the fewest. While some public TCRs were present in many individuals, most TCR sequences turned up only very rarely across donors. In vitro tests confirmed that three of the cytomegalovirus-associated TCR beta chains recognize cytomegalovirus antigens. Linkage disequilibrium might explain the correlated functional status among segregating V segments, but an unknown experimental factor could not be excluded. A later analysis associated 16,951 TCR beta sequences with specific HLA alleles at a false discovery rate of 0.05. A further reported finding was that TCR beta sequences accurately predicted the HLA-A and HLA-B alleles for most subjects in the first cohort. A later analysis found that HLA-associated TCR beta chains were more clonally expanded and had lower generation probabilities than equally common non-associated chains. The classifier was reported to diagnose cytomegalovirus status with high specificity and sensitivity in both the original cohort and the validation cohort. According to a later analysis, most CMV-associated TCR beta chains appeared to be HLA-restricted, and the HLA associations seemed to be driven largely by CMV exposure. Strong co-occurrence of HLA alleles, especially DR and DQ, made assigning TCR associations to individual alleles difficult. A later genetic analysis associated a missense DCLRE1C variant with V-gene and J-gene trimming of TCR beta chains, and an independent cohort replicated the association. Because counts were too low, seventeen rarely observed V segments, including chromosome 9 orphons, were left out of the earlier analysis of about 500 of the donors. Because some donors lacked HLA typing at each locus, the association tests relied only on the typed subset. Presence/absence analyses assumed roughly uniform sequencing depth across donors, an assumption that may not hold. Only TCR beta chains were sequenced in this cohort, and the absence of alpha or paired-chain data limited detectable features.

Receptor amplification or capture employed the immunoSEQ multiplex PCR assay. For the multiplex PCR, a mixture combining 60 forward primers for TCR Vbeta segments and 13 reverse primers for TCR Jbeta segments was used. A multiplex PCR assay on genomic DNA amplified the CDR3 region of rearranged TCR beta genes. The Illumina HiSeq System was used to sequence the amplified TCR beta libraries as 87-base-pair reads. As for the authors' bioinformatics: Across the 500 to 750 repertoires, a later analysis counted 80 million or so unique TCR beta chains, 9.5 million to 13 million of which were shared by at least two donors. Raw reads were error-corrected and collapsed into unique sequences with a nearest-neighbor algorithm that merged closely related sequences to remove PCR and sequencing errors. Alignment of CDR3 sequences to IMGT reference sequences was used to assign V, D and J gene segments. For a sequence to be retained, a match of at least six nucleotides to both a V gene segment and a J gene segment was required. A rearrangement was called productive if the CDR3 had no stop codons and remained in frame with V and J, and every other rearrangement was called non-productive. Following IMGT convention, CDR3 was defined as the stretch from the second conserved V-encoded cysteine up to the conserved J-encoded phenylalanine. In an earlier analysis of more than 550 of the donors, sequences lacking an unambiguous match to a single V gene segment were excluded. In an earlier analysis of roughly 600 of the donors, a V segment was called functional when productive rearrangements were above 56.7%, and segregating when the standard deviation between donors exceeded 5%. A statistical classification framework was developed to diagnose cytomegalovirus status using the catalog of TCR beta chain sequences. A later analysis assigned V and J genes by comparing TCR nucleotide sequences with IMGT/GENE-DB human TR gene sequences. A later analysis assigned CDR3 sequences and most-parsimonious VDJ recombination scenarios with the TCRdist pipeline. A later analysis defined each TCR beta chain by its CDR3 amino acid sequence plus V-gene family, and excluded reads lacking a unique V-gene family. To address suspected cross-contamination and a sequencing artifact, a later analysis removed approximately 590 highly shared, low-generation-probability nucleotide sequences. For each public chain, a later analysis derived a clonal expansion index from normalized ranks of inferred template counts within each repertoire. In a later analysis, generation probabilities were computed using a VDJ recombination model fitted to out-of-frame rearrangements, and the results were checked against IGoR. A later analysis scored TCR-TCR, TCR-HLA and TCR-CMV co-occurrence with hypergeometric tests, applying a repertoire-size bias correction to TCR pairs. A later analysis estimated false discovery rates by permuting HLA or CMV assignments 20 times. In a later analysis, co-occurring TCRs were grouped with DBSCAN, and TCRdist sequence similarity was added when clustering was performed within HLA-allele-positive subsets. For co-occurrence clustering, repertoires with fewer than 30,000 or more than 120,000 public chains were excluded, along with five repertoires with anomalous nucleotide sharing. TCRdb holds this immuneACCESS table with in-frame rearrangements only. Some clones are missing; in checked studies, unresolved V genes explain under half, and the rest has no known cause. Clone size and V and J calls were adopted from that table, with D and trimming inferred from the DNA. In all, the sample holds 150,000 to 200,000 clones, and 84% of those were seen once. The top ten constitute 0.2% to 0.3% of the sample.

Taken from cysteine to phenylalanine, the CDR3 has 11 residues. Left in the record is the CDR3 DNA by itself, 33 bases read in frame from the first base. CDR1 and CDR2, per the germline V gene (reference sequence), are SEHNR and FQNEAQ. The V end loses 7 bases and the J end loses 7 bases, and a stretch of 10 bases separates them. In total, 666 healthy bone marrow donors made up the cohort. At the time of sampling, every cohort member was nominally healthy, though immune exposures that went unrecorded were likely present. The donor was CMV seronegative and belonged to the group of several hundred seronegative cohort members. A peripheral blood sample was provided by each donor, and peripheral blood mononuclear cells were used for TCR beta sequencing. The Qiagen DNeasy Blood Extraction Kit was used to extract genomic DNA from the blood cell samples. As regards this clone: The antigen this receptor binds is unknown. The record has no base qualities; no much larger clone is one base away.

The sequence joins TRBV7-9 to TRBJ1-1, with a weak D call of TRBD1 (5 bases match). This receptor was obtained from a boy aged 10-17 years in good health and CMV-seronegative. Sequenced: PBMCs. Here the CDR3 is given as CASMGGIEAFF. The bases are TGTGCCAGCATGGGGGGGATTGAAGCTTTCTTT. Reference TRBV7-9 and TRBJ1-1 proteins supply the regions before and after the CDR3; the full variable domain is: DTGVSQNPRHKITKRGQNVTFRCDPISEHNRLYWYRQTLGQGPEFLTYFQNEAQLEKSRLLSDRFSAERPKGSFSTLEIQRTEQGDSAMYLCASMGGIEAFFGQGTRLTVV.